Following are 28 T cell receptor beta chains from one sample sequenced in a study of blood T cell repertoires in COVID-19. Produced via immunoSEQ multiplex PCR; TCRdb's table is partial and in-frame only. The table lists some 120,000 clones, approximately 82% of them singletons. The sequenced material came from peripheral blood. The source is a man aged 65 to 79 with active or convalescent COVID-19.

The chain recombines TRBV19 with TRBJ1-3; weak D call: TRBD1 (5 bases). Germline lookup yields CDR1 LNHDA and CDR2 SQIVND (reference sequence). V gave up 3 bases and J gave up 0 bases, with 12 bases separating them. The CDR3 spans 16 residues. CDR3 loop: CASSIRTQGSGNTIYF. The CDR3 DNA is TGTGCCAGTAGTATCCGAACTCAGGGCTCTGGAAACACCATATATTTT.

The J gene is TRBJ1-5, the V gene TRBV2; 10 bases agree with TRBD1. Germline trimming cut 0 bases from V and 5 bases from J; bases unmatched to any gene: 1. The CDR3 consists of 15 residues. Germline values: CDR1 SNHLY, CDR2 FYNNEI. DNA of the CDR3: TGTGCCAGCAGTGAAGCCGGGACAGGGGATCAGCCCCAGCATTTT. Amino acids: CASSEAGTGDQPQHF.

This chain connects TRBV28 to TRBJ2-3; 8 nucleotides agree with TRBD2. CDR3 length: 12 amino acids. CDR1 and CDR2 from the germline V gene are MDHEN and SYDVKM. The V gene end was trimmed by 11 bases and the J gene end by 2 bases; junction bases not matched to a gene: 3. The CDR3 loop is CAVAGITDTQYF. The DNA of the CDR3 is TGTGCCGTAGCGGGGATCACAGATACGCAGTATTTT.

The chain recombines TRBV4-2 with TRBJ2-6; 9 positions match TRBD1. The V and J ends lost 0 bases and 4 bases, in that order; junction bases with no gene match: 10. The CDR3 length is 19 residues. Germline V CDR1 and CDR2: LGHNA, YNFKEQ. In DNA form, the CDR3 reads TGTGCCAGCAGCCAAGAAGGGAGGAACAGGGGGCAAGGGGCCAACGTCCTGACTTTC. Encoded protein: CASSQEGRNRGQGANVLTF.

There are a few counts of this clone. This sequence joins TRBV10-3 and TRBJ1-3, with a weak D call TRBD1 (6 bases). CDR1 is ENHRY and CDR2 is SYGVKD in the germline V gene. This CDR3 has 13 residues. Deletions cut 10 bases from V and 5 bases from J, with 15 bases between. The CDR3: CATLQGERNTIYF. CDR3 sequence (DNA): TGTGCCACCCTACAGGGTGAGAGAAACACCATATATTTT.

J is TRBJ1-1 and V is TRBV10-3; TRBD1 agrees at 8 bases. CDR3 length: 14 residues. Trimming took 2 bases from V and 7 from J; bases not matched to a gene: 6. CDR1 and CDR2 (germline): ENHRY, SYGVKD. CDR3 amino acids: CAISERTGMSEAFF. As DNA, the CDR3 is TGTGCCATCAGTGAGCGGACAGGGATGAGTGAAGCTTTCTTT.

The CDR3 spells CASSEGLAQYEQYF. The CDR3 coding sequence is TGCGCCAGCAGTGAGGGCCTAGCCCAATACGAGCAGTACTTC. This sequence joins TRBV10-2 and TRBJ2-7; tentative D call: TRBD2 (5 bases). CDR1 and CDR2 (germline): WSHSY, SAAADI. The CDR3 extends over 14 amino acids. Trimming removed 2 bases at V and 4 bases at J, with 12 bases between.

This chain joins TRBV27 and TRBJ1-1; no clear D gene. Germline V gene data show CDR1 as MNHEY and CDR2 as SMNVEV (reference sequence). Trimming shortened V by 5 bases and J by 4 bases, and 14 bases separated the two germline ends. The CDR3 spans 14 residues. CDR3 sequence: CASSTRGGGTEAFF. The CDR3 DNA reads as TGTGCCAGCAGTACCCGGGGAGGAGGCACTGAAGCTTTCTTT.

The table lists this clone with a few counts. The V gene is TRBV6-1, the J gene TRBJ2-7, with D possibly being TRBD1 (6 bases). V was cut by 3 bases and J by 4 bases, with 16 bases left in between. Germline loops: CDR1 MNHNS, CDR2 SASEGT. The CDR3 has 15 residues. As DNA, the CDR3 is TGTGCCAGCAGTGAGCAGGGGAACCCTCTGTACGAGCAGTACTTC. This sequence encodes CASSEQGNPLYEQYF.

The rearrangement links TRBV5-1 to TRBJ2-3; 9 nucleotides line up with TRBD1. CDR3 size: 15 residues. Trimming at V came to 4 bases and at J to 5 bases, leaving 8 bases not matched to a gene. Germline V gene data show CDR1 as SGHRS and CDR2 as YFSETQ. The CDR3 region has the DNA TGCGCCAGCAGCCCGACAACAGGGGGCAGAGATACGCAGTATTTT. This encodes CASSPTTGGRDTQYF.

The chain links TRBV6-5 to TRBJ1-6; D not certain. Deletions cut 6 bases from V and 9 bases from J, with 15 bases between. Germline V gene data show CDR1 as MNHEY and CDR2 as SVGAGI. This CDR3 has 14 residues. CDR3: CASSRSGPSSPLHF. The DNA of the CDR3 is TGTGCCAGCAGCCGGTCTGGGCCCAGTTCACCCCTCCACTTT.

The chain has TRBV28 and TRBJ1-2; 7 nucleotides agree with TRBD1. CDR1 is MDHEN, CDR2 SYDVKM, per germline. Trimming took 3 bases from V and 4 from J; bases not matched to a gene: 11. The CDR3 consists of 16 residues. This chain's CDR3 is CASSFKSVQGLYGYTF. The CDR3 DNA reads TGTGCCAGCAGTTTTAAGTCGGTACAGGGGCTCTATGGCTACACCTTC.

This chain connects TRBV25-1 to TRBJ2-3, with 7 nucleotides matching TRBD2. The trim removed 5 bases at V and 5 bases at J, leaving 10 bases unmatched. Germline V gene lookup returns CDR1 MGHDK and CDR2 SYGVNS. This CDR3 contains 15 residues. CDR3 in DNA: TGTGCCAGCAGTACTCAGGGCGCGGGGGTAGATACGCAGTATTTT. Its translation: CASSTQGAGVDTQYF.

The chain employs TRBV7-2 and TRBJ1-2; 9 positions match TRBD1. From germline, CDR1 is SGHTA and CDR2 FQGNSA. The V segment lost 7 bases and the J segment 4 bases; nucleotides outside the gene matches: 4. There are 13 residues in the CDR3. The CDR3: CASTDRGGYGYTF. The CDR3 bases are TGTGCCAGCACCGACAGGGGGGGCTATGGCTACACCTTC.

The rearrangement uses TRBV6-5 and TRBJ2-7; D call uncertain. The CDR3 totals 13 residues. Trimming stripped 6 bases from V and 0 bases from J, with 9 bases between. From germline, CDR1 is MNHEY and CDR2 SVGAGI. In nucleotides, the CDR3 is TGTGCCAGCAGCCTTTCGCGCTCCTACGAGCAGTACTTC. Its translation: CASSLSRSYEQYF.

The gene calls are TRBV28 and TRBJ1-1; D gene ambiguous. The germline V gene encodes CDR1 MDHEN and CDR2 SYDVKM. Trimming stripped 5 bases from V and 1 base from J, with 11 bases between. CDR3 length: 14 amino acids. The CDR3 sequence is CASSRGGWNTEAFF. In DNA form, the CDR3 reads TGTGCCAGCAGTAGAGGCGGGTGGAACACTGAAGCTTTCTTT.

V usage is TRBV6-1 and J usage is TRBJ2-2, with 7 bases that match TRBD2. V dropped 3 bases and J dropped 6; count of bases not matched to a gene: 4. The germline V gene has CDR1 MNHNS and CDR2 SASEGT. CDR3 length equals 14 residues. The DNA for the CDR3 is TGTGCCAGCAGTGACCGCGGGGGAGCCGGGGAGCTGTTTTTT. Amino acids: CASSDRGGAGELFF.

This CDR3 reads CASSLLQGMVYF. The CDR3 DNA follows: TGTGCCAGCAGTTTACTTCAGGGGATGGTATATTTT. The J gene is TRBJ1-3, the V gene TRBV28; perhaps TRBD1 as D (6 bases). V lost 2 bases and J 14 bases, leaving 13 bases between the germline ends. CDR1 is MDHEN, CDR2 SYDVKM, per germline. The CDR3 is 12 amino acids.

A few counts support this clone. At one of its ends the junction is not consistent with the germline gene, which may arise from a read error. The rearrangement links TRBV7-7 to TRBJ2-5; the match to TRBD2 covers 7 bases. Germline V gives CDR1 SSHAT, CDR2 FNYEAQ (reference sequence). This CDR3 is built from 16 residues. The CDR3: CASSLGYSGGGETQYF. In nucleotides, the CDR3 is TGTGCTAGCAGCTTAGGCTACTCGGGGGGTGGAGAGACCCAGTACTTC.

On this clone: The sample contains more than one DNA sequence encoding this CDR3. The rearrangement links TRBV28 to TRBJ1-2; D perhaps matches TRBD1 (5 bases). The CDR3 has 14 residues. Trimming removed 2 bases at V and 4 bases at J, with 11 bases between. Germline V lookup: CDR1 MDHEN, CDR2 SYDVKM. This chain's CDR3 is CASSLPGGAYGYTF. CDR3 bases: TGTGCCAGCAGTTTACCCGGAGGGGCCTATGGCTACACCTTC.

This clone has just one count. V gene TRBV28 combines with J gene TRBJ2-5, with 10 bases lining up with TRBD2. CDR1 and CDR2 from the germline V gene are MDHEN and SYDVKM. CDR3 length: 17 residues. Losses at the gene ends were 5 bases for V and 2 bases for J; bases not matched to a gene: 11. CDR3: CASSPQRAGGPQETQYF. The CDR3 DNA reads TGTGCCAGCAGTCCTCAAAGAGCGGGAGGGCCACAAGAGACCCAGTACTTC.

J is TRBJ1-4 and V is TRBV14; TRBD1 is a possible D gene (6 bases). Deletions cut 2 bases from V and 8 bases from J, with 12 bases between. CDR1 is SGHDN and CDR2 is FVKESK in the germline V gene. The CDR3 spans 14 residues. The DNA of the CDR3 is TGTGCCAGCAGCCAAACAACAGGGCTCGAAAAACTGTTTTTT. Residues: CASSQTTGLEKLFF.

The chain is built from TRBV7-2 and TRBJ2-1; D gene uncertain. Germline assignment: CDR1 SGHTA and CDR2 FQGNSA. The V end was cut by 5 bases, the J end by 1 base, with 12 bases between. The CDR3 has 15 residues. CDR3 DNA sequence: TGTGCCAGCAGCCCCCAGACTTCTTCCTACAATGAGCAGTTCTTC. Amino acids: CASSPQTSSYNEQFF.

The V and J genes are TRBV7-9 and TRBJ2-7; 10 positions agree with TRBD1. The germline V gene has CDR1 SEHNR and CDR2 FQNEAQ (reference sequence). After removal of 5 bases from V and 3 bases from J, the junction contained 7 bases not matched to a gene. This CDR3 spans 15 amino acids. CDR3 amino acids: CASSVPGQGFYEQYF. CDR3 nucleotides: TGTGCCAGCAGCGTACCGGGACAGGGGTTCTACGAGCAGTACTTC.

The chain uses TRBV6-6 and TRBJ2-7, with D possibly TRBD2 on 5 matching bases. The CDR3 sequence is 13 residues long. Looked up from germline, CDR1 is MNHNY and CDR2 is SVGAGI (reference sequence). With 9 bases removed from V and 2 bases from J, the gap between germline ends came to 14 bases. This chain's CDR3 is CASTTRSTYEQYF. In DNA, the CDR3 is TGTGCCAGTACCACTAGGTCAACCTACGAGCAGTACTTC.

This sequence joins TRBV27 and TRBJ1-2; D gene uncertain. With 0 bases removed from V and 2 bases from J, the gap between germline ends came to 4 bases. There are 13 residues in the CDR3. Germline CDR1 reads MNHEY; CDR2 reads SMNVEV (reference sequence). This chain's CDR3 is CASSLSENYGYTF. As DNA, the CDR3 is TGTGCCAGCAGTTTATCGGAGAACTATGGCTACACCTTC.

The genes are TRBV11-3 and TRBJ1-1; D gene unclear. V was shortened by 0 bases and J by 0 bases, with 5 bases between the two germline ends. The CDR3 totals 14 residues. Germline values: CDR1 SGHNT, CDR2 YENEEA. The CDR3 sequence is CASSLDSLNTEAFF. CDR3 nucleotide sequence: TGTGCCAGCAGCTTAGACAGTCTGAACACTGAAGCTTTCTTT.

This clone has a single count. This chain links TRBV18 with TRBJ1-6; 9 bases line up with TRBD1. The length of the CDR3 is 18 residues. Germline lookup yields CDR1 KGHSH and CDR2 LQKENI. V was clipped by 3 bases and J by 5 bases; unmatched bases: 11. CDR3 nucleotide sequence: TGTGCCAGCTCACCGGGACAGGGTTATGGGGAAGATAATTCACCCCTCCACTTT. This sequence encodes CASSPGQGYGEDNSPLHF.